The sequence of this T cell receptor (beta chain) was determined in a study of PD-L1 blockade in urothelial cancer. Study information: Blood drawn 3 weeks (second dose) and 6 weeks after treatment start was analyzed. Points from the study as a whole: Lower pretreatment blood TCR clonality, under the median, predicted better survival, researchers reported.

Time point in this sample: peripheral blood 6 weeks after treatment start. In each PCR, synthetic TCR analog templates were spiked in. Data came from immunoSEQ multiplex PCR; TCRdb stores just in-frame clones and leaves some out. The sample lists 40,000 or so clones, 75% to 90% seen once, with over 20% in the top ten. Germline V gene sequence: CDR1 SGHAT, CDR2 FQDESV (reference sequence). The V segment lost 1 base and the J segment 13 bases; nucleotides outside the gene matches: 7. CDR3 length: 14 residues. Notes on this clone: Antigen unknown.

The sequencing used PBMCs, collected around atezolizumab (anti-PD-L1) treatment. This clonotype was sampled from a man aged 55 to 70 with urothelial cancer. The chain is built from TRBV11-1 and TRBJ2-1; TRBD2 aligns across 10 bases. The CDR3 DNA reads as TGTGCCAGCAGCTTAGGTGCTAGCGGGAGTTTACAGTTCTTC. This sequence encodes CASSLGASGSLQFF.